This T cell receptor beta chain emerged from a study of blood T cell repertoires in COVID-19. Study-wide background: Sites across the United States, Italy and Spain contributed samples from acute and convalescent COVID-19. In each case, the material was cDNA or gDNA derived from T cells, B-cell-depleted T cells, or PBMCs.

CDR3 length: 16 amino acids. Unmatched junction bases numbered 9, after V lost 4 bases and J lost 2 bases. The germline gives CDR1 SGDLS, CDR2 YYNGEE. Original processing notes: The authors estimated nucleated cell counts from reference gene primer amplification. Profiled with immunoSEQ multiplex PCR; TCRdb holds only in-frame clones, not every one. V, J and clone size reflect that table, while D and trimming were determined from the DNA. There are about 43,000 clones in the sample; roughly four fifths occur only once, and less than 25% lies in the top ten. This TCR was sampled from a woman aged 60-75 years with acute or convalescent COVID-19. The sample consisted of peripheral blood. V is TRBV9 and J is TRBJ2-3; 8 bases fit TRBD1. CDR3 residues: CASSPRSGQATDTQYF. For the CDR3, the DNA is TGTGCCAGCAGCCCCCGGTCGGGACAGGCCACAGATACGCAGTATTTT.